This T cell receptor beta chain was sequenced for a study of blood T cell repertoires in COVID-19. In the source study's methods: Amplification of reference gene primers provided the estimated nucleated cell counts. Generated by immunoSEQ multiplex PCR, the TCRdb table keeps only in-frame clones and is missing some. The DNA was the basis for D and trimming; V, J and clone size are from that table. The sample contains about 97,000 clones, 75% to 95% of which appear only once. CDR3 size: 15 residues. V dropped 0 bases and J dropped 2 bases, with 11 bases sitting between them. Germline values: CDR1 SGHNT, CDR2 YYREEE (reference sequence).

Sequencing was done on a sample of peripheral blood. V usage is TRBV5-4 and J usage is TRBJ1-1; perhaps TRBD1 as D (6 bases). The receptor was isolated from a man between 18 and 35 years old with acute or convalescent COVID-19. In DNA form, the CDR3 reads TGTGCCAGCAGCTTGGGGGGGCAGGGCAACACTGAAGCTTTCTTT. Residues: CASSLGGQGNTEAFF.